The text below deals with one TCR beta chain. The data were produced by immunoSEQ multiplex PCR, yet TCRdb's version contains in-frame clones alone and is incomplete. The table has about 170,000 clones, around 67% seen once. The sample originates from a study of blood T cell repertoires in COVID-19. The source is a woman older than 75 with acute or convalescent COVID-19. The sample consisted of peripheral blood.

As DNA, the CDR3 is TGTGCCAGCAGTCTCCCCGGGGAAGATACGCAGTATTTT. It codes for CASSLPGEDTQYF. The rearrangement joins TRBV28 to TRBJ2-3; maybe TRBD2 (5 bases). Germline assignment: CDR1 MDHEN and CDR2 SYDVKM. This CDR3 has 13 amino acids. The V and J ends lost 5 bases and 5 bases respectively, with 11 bases between them.